This T cell receptor beta chain was profiled in a study of early T cells in non-severe SARS-CoV-2 infection. Looking at the study overall: Unsorted whole blood bulk RNA was sequenced, with unpaired chains. Study-level points and caveats: VDJdb matching skewed toward anti-spike CD8 responses, missing private and CD4 specificities.

The V gene's germline CDR1 is LGHDT and CDR2 YNNKEL (reference sequence). V lost 0 bases, J lost 6 bases, and 9 bases lay in between. The CDR3 has 14 residues. Researchers tagged individual cDNA molecules with unique molecular identifiers. TCRdb fed the 5' RACE reads into MiXCR, producing one record per CDR3 protein. This repertoire shows tens of thousands of distinct CDR3 sequences, 10% to 15% found once; its top ten account for around 4.5%. This clonotype was counted at least ten times. The antigen remains undetermined. Sequencing was carried out using whole blood. The chain carries TRBV3-1 and TRBJ1-5, with no clear D. The receptor's source is an adult who was a healthcare worker with PCR-confirmed SARS-CoV-2 infection or an uninfected control (not recorded which). CDR3 loop: CASSQEAEVQPQHF. The CDR3 DNA reads as TGTGCCAGCAGCCAAGAAGCGGAGGTTCAGCCCCAGCATTTT.